A single sample gave rise to the 13 T cell receptor beta chains below, sequenced in a study of PD-L1 blockade in urothelial cancer (dated by TCRdb to 2015 to 2018). The library was produced with the immunoSEQ multiplex PCR assay. TCRdb stores this immuneACCESS table with in-frame sequences only. Part of the clones is absent; in the studies checked, under half of the shortfall reflects unresolved V genes, and no reason is known for the rest. The sample yields about 45,000 clones; roughly 86% were counted once. The top ten clonotypes cover approximately 13% of the sample. The time point label here, explained by the study, means: peripheral blood 6 weeks after treatment start. The input for sequencing was PBMCs, taken around atezolizumab (anti-PD-L1) treatment. The receptors stem from a man between 60 and 75 years old with urothelial cancer.

The chain carries TRBV27 and TRBJ1-5; D is perhaps TRBD1 (6 bases). V lost 2 bases to trimming and J lost 0 bases, with 8 bases between them. The CDR3 is 15 amino acids. CDR1 MNHEY and CDR2 SMNVEV come from the germline V gene (reference sequence). The CDR3 region has the DNA TGTGCCAGCAGTTTAGTGGGGGCTAGCAATCAGCCCCAGCATTTT. Protein: CASSLVGASNQPQHF.

The chain has TRBV2 and TRBJ2-1; D is unclear. The CDR3 contains 11 residues. Trimming took 3 bases from V and 10 from J, leaving 7 bases between them. Per germline, CDR1 SNHLY and CDR2 FYNNEI. Here the CDR3 reads CASSDTREQFF. In DNA, the CDR3 is TGTGCCAGCAGTGACACGAGGGAGCAGTTCTTC.

This clone has more than one count but fewer than ten. The chain employs TRBV28 and TRBJ1-1; weak D call: TRBD1 (5 bases). The CDR3 has 12 amino acids. In germline, CDR1 is MDHEN, CDR2 SYDVKM. V was shortened by 6 bases and J by 8 bases, with 13 bases between the two germline ends. CDR3: CASRPDRVEAFF. In DNA, the CDR3 is TGTGCCAGCAGACCCGACAGAGTGGAAGCTTTCTTT.

The V gene is TRBV4-1, the J gene TRBJ2-1; TRBD2 matches at 10 bases. CDR1 is MGHRA and CDR2 is YSYEKL in the germline V gene. There are 17 residues in the CDR3. Losses at the gene ends were 0 bases for V and 6 bases for J; bases not matched to a gene: 8. The CDR3 sequence: CASSQEGASGSINEQFF. The CDR3, as DNA: TGCGCCAGCAGCCAAGAAGGTGCTAGCGGGAGTATCAATGAGCAGTTCTTC.

This clone was detected only a few times. The chain couples TRBV27 to TRBJ1-6; D unclear. The CDR3 is 16 residues long. Per the germline V gene, CDR1 is MNHEY and CDR2 is SMNVEV (reference sequence). Trimming left V 5 bases short and J 2 bases short, with 13 bases between. The CDR3 reads CASSPPGMAYNSPLHF. The CDR3 region has the DNA TGTGCCAGCAGTCCCCCAGGCATGGCCTATAATTCACCCCTCCACTTT.

This clone was seen just once. The J gene is TRBJ2-1, the V gene TRBV4-3, with 9 bases that match TRBD2. The CDR3 runs 15 residues. V shed 1 base, J shed 7 bases, and the junction held 5 bases outside the gene matches. CDR1 and CDR2 from the germline V gene are LGHNA and YSLEER. CDR3: CASSQGGTSFNEQFF. The DNA for the CDR3 is TGCGCCAGCAGCCAAGGGGGGACTAGCTTTAATGAGCAGTTCTTC.

This clone occurred once. This chain connects TRBV27 to TRBJ2-1; 15 positions match TRBD2. Unmatched junction bases numbered 14, after V lost 5 bases and J lost 0 bases. This CDR3 spans 21 amino acids. Germline V gene data show CDR1 as MNHEY and CDR2 as SMNVEV (reference sequence). The CDR3 region has the DNA TGTGCCAGCAGTCTAACCGGGACTAGCGGGAGGTTGGGCCCCTCCTACAATGAGCAGTTCTTC. Amino acid sequence: CASSLTGTSGRLGPSYNEQFF.

The chain recombines TRBV4-1 with TRBJ1-4; D gene ambiguous. The CDR3 loop spans 16 amino acids. Trimming took off 3 bases at V and 2 bases at J, with 13 bases between the two ends. The germline V gene encodes CDR1 MGHRA and CDR2 YSYEKL. The DNA for the CDR3 is TGCGCCAGCAGCCAGGTGGAGAGAGACACTAATGAAAAACTGTTTTTT. Translation gives CASSQVERDTNEKLFF.

The CDR3 sequence is CASSGPGFVYEQYF. CDR3 nucleotide sequence: TGTGCCAGCAGTGGGCCAGGCTTCGTCTACGAGCAGTACTTC. V gene TRBV6-1 combines with J gene TRBJ2-7; D unclear. Germline V gene data show CDR1 as MNHNS and CDR2 as SASEGT. The length of the CDR3 is 14 residues. V was trimmed by 4 bases and J by 3 bases, leaving 13 bases between them.

The J gene is TRBJ2-3, the V gene TRBV11-2, with 7 bases matching TRBD1. CDR1 SGHAT and CDR2 FQNNGV come from the germline V gene. V lost 2 bases to trimming and J lost 1 base; unmatched junction nucleotides: 6. This CDR3 region has 16 residues. CDR3 residues: CASSLLQGKGTDTQYF. DNA of the CDR3: TGTGCCAGCAGCTTATTACAGGGGAAGGGCACAGATACGCAGTATTTT.

V and J are TRBV19 and TRBJ2-5, with D tentatively TRBD1 (6 bases). Trimming removed 4 bases at V and 5 bases at J, with 14 bases between. The CDR3 has 14 residues. CDR1 and CDR2 (germline): LNHDA, SQIVND (reference sequence). In DNA form, the CDR3 reads TGTGCCAGTAGTAAGACAGGTACGGGGGAGACCCAGTACTTC. Amino acids: CASSKTGTGETQYF.

The chain carries TRBV5-1 and TRBJ2-1, with D tentatively TRBD2 (6 bases). The germline V gene encodes CDR1 SGHRS and CDR2 YFSETQ. CDR3 length: 14 amino acids. V was clipped by 0 bases and J by 6 bases, with 10 bases between them. CDR3 in amino acids: CASSLGPGGNEQFF. The CDR3 DNA reads TGCGCCAGCAGCTTGGGGCCCGGGGGCAATGAGCAGTTCTTC.

CDR3 DNA: TGCGCCAGCAGCTTCGGACTAGCGGGGGTTAATTTCGGCAATGAGCAGTTCTTC. Translated, it gives CASSFGLAGVNFGNEQFF. The J gene is TRBJ2-1, the V gene TRBV5-1; TRBD2 aligns across 13 bases. There are 18 residues in the CDR3. With V trimmed by 2 bases and J by 6 bases, 11 bases remained unmatched. Germline V gene sequence: CDR1 SGHRS, CDR2 YFSETQ.